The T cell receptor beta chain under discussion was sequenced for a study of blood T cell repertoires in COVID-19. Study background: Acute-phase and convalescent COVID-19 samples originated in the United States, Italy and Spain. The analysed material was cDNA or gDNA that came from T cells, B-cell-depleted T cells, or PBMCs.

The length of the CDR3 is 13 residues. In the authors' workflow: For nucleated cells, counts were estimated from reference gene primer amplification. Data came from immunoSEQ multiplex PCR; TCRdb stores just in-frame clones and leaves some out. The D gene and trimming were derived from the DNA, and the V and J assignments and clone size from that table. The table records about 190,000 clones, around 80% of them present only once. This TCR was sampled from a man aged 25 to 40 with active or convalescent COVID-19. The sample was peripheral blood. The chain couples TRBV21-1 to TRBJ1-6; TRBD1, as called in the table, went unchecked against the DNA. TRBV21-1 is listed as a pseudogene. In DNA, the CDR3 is TGTGCCAGCGGGACAGGGGATAATTCACCCCTCCACTTT. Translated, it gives CASGTGDNSPLHF.